The 23 T cell receptor beta chains in this list originate from one sample, sequenced in a study of T cell repertoires in cytomegalovirus infection. MiXCR, run by TCRdb on the reads, gives a single entry per CDR3 protein. Of hundreds of thousands of distinct CDR3 sequences in the sample, 20% to 25% are singletons; the top ten hold 15% to 20%. The material sequenced was CD8+ T cells from PBMCs. The receptors derive from a human donor in good health (CMV status not recorded). Some clones in this sample may be carry-over from other donors' samples.

This clonotype has ten or more counts. CDR3: CASSLRDSQETQYF. CDR3 coding DNA: TGTGCCAGCAGCCTACGGGACAGCCAAGAGACCCAGTACTTC. The chain recombines TRBV7-2 with TRBJ2-5; 7 bases line up with TRBD1. This CDR3 is 14 amino acids long. V lost 5 bases to trimming and J lost 1 base; unmatched junction nucleotides: 4. CDR1 and CDR2 from the germline V gene are SGHTA and FQGNSA.

This chain joins TRBV14 and TRBJ2-2; D might be TRBD1 (5 bases). The CDR3 has 15 amino acids. Per the germline V gene, CDR1 is SGHDN and CDR2 is FVKESK. Trimming took 1 base from V and 2 from J, leaving 8 bases between them. DNA for the CDR3: TGTGCCAGCAGCCAAGCCTGGGGCAACACCGGGGAGCTGTTTTTT. Residues: CASSQAWGNTGELFF.

This clonotype was counted only a few times. V usage is TRBV27 and J usage is TRBJ2-4, with 8 nucleotides matching TRBD1. V lost 9 bases, J lost 7 bases, and 11 bases stayed unmatched. Germline values: CDR1 MNHEY, CDR2 SMNVEV (reference sequence). The CDR3 covers 14 residues. The CDR3 spells CASTPGGILNIQYF. The CDR3 DNA follows: TGTGCCAGTACTCCAGGGGGCATTTTGAACATTCAGTACTTC.

This clonotype was counted at least ten times. This chain joins TRBV12-3 or TRBV12-4 and TRBJ2-1; D may be TRBD2 (5 bases). The CDR3 runs to 15 residues. Trimming left V 5 bases short and J 0 bases short, with 11 bases between. The CDR3 loop reads CASSSAGSSYNEQFF. The CDR3 bases are TGTGCCAGCAGTAGCGCGGGTAGCTCCTACAATGAGCAGTTCTTC.

This sequence joins TRBV12-3 or TRBV12-4 and TRBJ1-1, with 7 bases matching TRBD1. CDR3 size: 17 residues. Trimming cost V 5 bases and J 3 bases; bases outside gene matches: 15. The CDR3 nucleotides are TGTGCCAGCAGTCCCATTGAGGGGGCGAGGGTATACACTGAAGCTTTCTTT. It codes for CASSPIEGARVYTEAFF.

As regards this clonotype: A much larger clonotype is one base distant, so this may be a read error. The chain uses TRBV7-8 and TRBJ1-1; D is ambiguous. This CDR3 is 14 amino acids long. V was clipped by 3 bases and J by 1 base, with 9 bases between them. Germline CDR1 SGHVS, CDR2 FQNEAQ. The CDR3 is CASSFLGENTEAFF. The CDR3 DNA is TGTGCCAGCAGCTTTCTCGGGGAGAACACTGAAGCTTTCTTT.

The chain has TRBV5-1 and TRBJ2-3, with a weak D call TRBD1 (6 bases). Germline V CDR1 and CDR2: SGHRS, YFSETQ. The CDR3 covers 13 residues. Trimming took 1 base from V and 5 from J, leaving 8 bases between them. Here the CDR3 reads CASSLWTVDTQYF. In nucleotides, the CDR3 is TGCGCCAGCAGCTTGTGGACAGTAGATACGCAGTATTTT. Combining the CDR3 with reference TRBV5-1 and TRBJ2-3 gives the whole variable domain KAGVTQTPRYLIKTRGQQVTLSCSPISGHRSVSWYQQTPGQGLQFLFEYFSETQRNKGNFPGRFSGRQFSNSRSEMNVSTLELGDSALYLCASSLWTVDTQYFGPGTRLTVL.

This clonotype showed up just a few times. The chain joins TRBV7-9 to TRBJ1-1, with D hard to call. From germline, CDR1 is SEHNR and CDR2 FQNEAQ (reference sequence). The CDR3 contains 16 residues. V shed 5 bases and J shed 0 bases, with 16 bases lying between them. In DNA form, the CDR3 reads TGTGCCAGCAGCCCAGAAGGGAGACCCATGAACACTGAAGCTTTCTTT. Its protein is CASSPEGRPMNTEAFF.

A few counts support this clonotype. This chain links TRBV7-7 with TRBJ2-3; 8 positions match TRBD2. CDR1 and CDR2 from the germline V gene are SSHAT and FNYEAQ (reference sequence). V dropped 2 bases and J dropped 5; count of bases not matched to a gene: 9. The CDR3 extends over 16 amino acids. This CDR3 is CASSLHDGGAEDTQYF. In nucleotides, the CDR3 is TGTGCCAGCAGCTTACACGACGGGGGGGCCGAAGATACGCAGTATTTT.

This sequence joins TRBV7-9 and TRBJ2-1, with TRBD2 matching over 11 bases. Losses at the gene ends were 8 bases for V and 6 bases for J; bases not matched to a gene: 6. The germline V gene encodes CDR1 SEHNR and CDR2 FQNEAQ (reference sequence). This CDR3 region has 14 residues. The CDR3 DNA is TGTGCCAGCCGCCTAGCGGGGGGAGTCAATGAGCAGTTCTTC. Translated, it gives CASRLAGGVNEQFF.

This clonotype was seen a handful of times. The chain has TRBV20-1 and TRBJ2-1, with D possibly being TRBD1 (5 bases). The germline V and J ends were trimmed by 0 bases and 4 bases, with 10 bases remaining between them. CDR3 size: 14 residues. Germline CDR1 is DFQATT and CDR2 is SNEGSKA (reference sequence). In nucleotides, the CDR3 is TGCAGTGCTAGAGATCTGGCAGGGTACAATGAGCAGTTCTTC. As protein: CSARDLAGYNEQFF.

This clonotype was recorded many times. The chain has TRBV7-6 and TRBJ1-4, with TRBD1 as a possible D gene (5 bases). V lost 1 base and J 8 bases, leaving 8 bases between the germline ends. This CDR3 is built from 13 residues. From germline, CDR1 is SGHVS and CDR2 FNYEAQ. The CDR3 DNA reads as TGTGCCAGCAGCTTAGGTGGGGGGGAAAAACTGTTTTTT. Translated: CASSLGGGEKLFF.

This chain uses TRBV28 with TRBJ2-7, with D perhaps TRBD1 (5 bases). CDR1 and CDR2 (germline): MDHEN, SYDVKM. The V and J ends lost 6 bases and 5 bases respectively, with 17 bases between them. The CDR3 extends over 14 amino acids. The CDR3 nucleotides read TGTGCCAGCAGCCATGCAGGGCAGCTGAACGAGCAGTACTTC. It specifies CASSHAGQLNEQYF.

This clonotype was seen at least ten times. The gene calls are TRBV7-9 and TRBJ2-2; D is unresolved. The CDR3 is made up of 11 amino acids. Germline V gene sequence: CDR1 SEHNR, CDR2 FQNEAQ (reference sequence). V lost 8 bases, J lost 3 bases, and 4 bases lay in between. DNA for the CDR3: TGTGCCAGCGATGACACCGGGGAGCTGTTTTTT. Its protein is CASDDTGELFF.

The V call is TRBV7-9, the J call TRBJ2-1; D perhaps matches TRBD1 (6 bases). This CDR3 has 14 residues. Deletions cut 1 base from V and 10 bases from J, with 14 bases between. Germline V CDR1 and CDR2: SEHNR, FQNEAQ (reference sequence). CDR3 amino acids: CASSLVGTSYEQFF. CDR3 coding DNA: TGTGCCAGCAGCTTAGTAGGGACATCCTACGAGCAGTTCTTC.

This clonotype was recorded many times. The chain uses TRBV7-9 and TRBJ2-7, with D perhaps TRBD1 (6 bases). The CDR3 has 14 residues. Germline CDR1 and CDR2: SEHNR and FQNEAQ (reference sequence). The V gene lost 5 bases and the J gene lost 3 bases, with 14 bases spanning the gap. CDR3 nucleotide sequence: TGTGCCAGCAGCCGGGACACCGTACGCTACGAGCAGTACTTC. It codes for CASSRDTVRYEQYF.

This clonotype was picked up many times. The rearrangement joins TRBV7-3 to TRBJ2-1; 8 bases align to TRBD2. Unmatched junction bases numbered 8, after V lost 0 bases and J lost 4 bases. The germline gives CDR1 SGHTA, CDR2 FQGTGA. This CDR3 comprises 17 residues. The CDR3 is CASSLTAGGGPYNEQFF. CDR3 bases: TGTGCCAGCAGCTTAACCGCCGGCGGGGGGCCGTACAATGAGCAGTTCTTC.

The chain joins TRBV19 to TRBJ1-1; D gene uncertain. This CDR3 contains 14 residues. Germline V gives CDR1 LNHDA, CDR2 SQIVND (reference sequence). V gave up 3 bases and J gave up 3 bases, with 11 bases separating them. CDR3 coding DNA: TGTGCCAGTAGTATGGGAACAACCCACACTGAAGCTTTCTTT. Translation gives CASSMGTTHTEAFF. Full variable domain (rest looked up from reference TRBV19 and TRBJ1-1): DGGITQSPKYLFRKEGQNVTLSCEQNLNHDAMYWYRQDPGQGLRLIYYSQIVNDFQKGDIAEGYSVSREKKESFPLTVTSAQKNPTAFYLCASSMGTTHTEAFFGQGTRLTVV.

This clonotype was found many times. The V and J genes are TRBV20-1 and TRBJ1-5, with 7 bases fitting TRBD1. Looked up from germline, CDR1 is DFQATT and CDR2 is SNEGSKA (reference sequence). This CDR3 is built from 15 residues. The junction had 10 bases not matched to a gene; V was cut back by 6 bases and J by 2 bases. In DNA form, the CDR3 reads TGCAGTGCGAATACAGGGGAACAGCGCAATCAGCCCCAGCATTTT. Protein sequence: CSANTGEQRNQPQHF.

The chain joins TRBV7-2 to TRBJ2-7, with 7 positions matching TRBD1. The trim removed 1 base at V and 3 bases at J, leaving 6 bases unmatched. The CDR3 runs 15 residues. Germline V gives CDR1 SGHTA, CDR2 FQGNSA. In DNA form, the CDR3 reads TGTGCCAGCAGCTTAGTCACAGGGGACCACTACGAGCAGTACTTC. Translation gives CASSLVTGDHYEQYF.

This clonotype appeared many times. The J gene is TRBJ2-2, the V gene TRBV12-3 or TRBV12-4, with D possibly being TRBD1 (6 bases). The CDR3 extends over 14 amino acids. The V end lost 3 bases, the J end lost 1 base, and 6 bases lay between the germline ends. CDR3 sequence (DNA): TGTGCCAGCAGTTTGACAGGGAACACCGGGGAGCTGTTTTTT. Its translation: CASSLTGNTGELFF.

The V call is TRBV19, the J call TRBJ2-3; 9 positions agree with TRBD2. Germline lookup yields CDR1 LNHDA and CDR2 SQIVND (reference sequence). This CDR3 is built from 17 residues. The junction had 16 bases not matched to a gene; V was cut back by 6 bases and J by 6 bases. This chain's CDR3 is CASRNTDAGGPVDTQYF. CDR3 coding DNA: TGTGCCAGTAGGAACACGGACGCGGGGGGGCCAGTGGATACGCAGTATTTT.

This clonotype was observed a few times. The chain has TRBV7-6 and TRBJ2-7; D is perhaps TRBD2 (6 bases). V gave up 5 bases and J gave up 4 bases, with 12 bases separating them. This CDR3 is 13 amino acids long. The germline V gene encodes CDR1 SGHVS and CDR2 FNYEAQ. CDR3 DNA: TGTGCCAGCAGCCACCGACTAGGTTACGAGCAGTACTTC. This translates into CASSHRLGYEQYF. Together with reference TRBV7-6 and TRBJ2-7, the CDR3 gives the full variable domain: GAGVSQSPRYKVTKRGQDVALRCDPISGHVSLYWYRQALGQGPEFLTYFNYEAQQDKSGLPNDRFSAERPEGSISTLTIQRTEQRDSAMYRCASSHRLGYEQYFGPGTRLTVT.